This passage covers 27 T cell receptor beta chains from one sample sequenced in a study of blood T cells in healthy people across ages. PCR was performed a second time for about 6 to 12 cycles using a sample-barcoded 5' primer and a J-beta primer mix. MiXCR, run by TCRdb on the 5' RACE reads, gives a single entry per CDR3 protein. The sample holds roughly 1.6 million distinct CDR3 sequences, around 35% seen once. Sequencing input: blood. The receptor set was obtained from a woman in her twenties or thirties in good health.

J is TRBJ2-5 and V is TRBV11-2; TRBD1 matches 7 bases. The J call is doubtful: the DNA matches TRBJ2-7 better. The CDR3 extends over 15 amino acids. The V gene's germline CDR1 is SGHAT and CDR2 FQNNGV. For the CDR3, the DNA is TGTGCCAGCAGCCTCTGGACAGGCGTCTCCTACGAGCAGTACTTC. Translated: CASSLWTGVSYEQYF.

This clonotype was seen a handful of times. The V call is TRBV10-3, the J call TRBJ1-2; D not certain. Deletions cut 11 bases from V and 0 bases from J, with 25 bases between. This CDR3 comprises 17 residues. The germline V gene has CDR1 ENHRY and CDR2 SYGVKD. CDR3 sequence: CASADDATGIANYGYTF. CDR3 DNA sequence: TGTGCCTCGGCAGACGACGCCACTGGGATTGCTAACTATGGCTACACCTTC.

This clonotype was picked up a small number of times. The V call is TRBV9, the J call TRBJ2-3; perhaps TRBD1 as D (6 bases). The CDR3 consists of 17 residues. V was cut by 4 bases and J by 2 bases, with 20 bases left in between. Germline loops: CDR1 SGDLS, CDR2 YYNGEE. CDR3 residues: CASSHPRRDTYTDTQYF. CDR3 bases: TGTGCCAGCAGCCACCCCCGTCGGGACACCTACACAGATACGCAGTATTTT. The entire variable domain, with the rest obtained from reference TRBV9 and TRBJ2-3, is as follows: DSGVTQTPKHLITATGQRVTLRCSPRSGDLSVYWYQQSLDQGLQFLIQYYNGEERAKGNILERFSAQQFPDLHSELNLSSLELGDSALYFCASSHPRRDTYTDTQYFGPGTRLTVL.

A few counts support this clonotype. The CDR3 DNA reads as TGCAGCGTTGGCGGGGACTATACCGGGGAGCTGTTTTTT. As protein: CSVGGDYTGELFF. The gene calls are TRBV29-1 and TRBJ2-2, with 7 bases matching TRBD2. This CDR3 spans 13 amino acids. J was trimmed by 5 bases and V by 4 bases; bases with no gene match: 4. The germline V gene encodes CDR1 SQVTM and CDR2 ANQGSEA.

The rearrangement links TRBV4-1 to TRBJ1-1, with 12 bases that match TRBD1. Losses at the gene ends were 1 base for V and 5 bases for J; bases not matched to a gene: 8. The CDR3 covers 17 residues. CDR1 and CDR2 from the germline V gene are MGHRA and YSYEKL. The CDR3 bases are TGCGCCAGCAGCCAAGCCCTGGGACAGGGGGCTGTTACTGAAGCTTTCTTT. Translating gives CASSQALGQGAVTEAFF.

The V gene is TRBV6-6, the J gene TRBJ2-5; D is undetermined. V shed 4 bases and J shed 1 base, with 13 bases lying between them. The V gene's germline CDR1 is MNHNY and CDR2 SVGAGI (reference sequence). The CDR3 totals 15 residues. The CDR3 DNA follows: TGTGCCAGCAGTTGGGGTCGGGTCCCCCAAGAGACCCAGTACTTC. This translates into CASSWGRVPQETQYF.

In nucleotides, the CDR3 is TGTGCCAGCAGCTCCGGGACGGCAGTAAATCAGCCCCAGCATTTT. Its translation: CASSSGTAVNQPQHF. The chain combines TRBV5-5 with TRBJ1-5; possibly TRBD1 for D (5 bases). The CDR3 covers 15 residues. Trimming took off 3 bases at V and 4 bases at J, with 14 bases between the two ends. Germline V gives CDR1 SGHKS, CDR2 YYEKEE (reference sequence).

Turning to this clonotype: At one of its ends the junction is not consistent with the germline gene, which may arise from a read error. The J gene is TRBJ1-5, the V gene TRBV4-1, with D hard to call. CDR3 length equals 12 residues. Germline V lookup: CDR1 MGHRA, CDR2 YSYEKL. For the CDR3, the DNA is TGCGCCGGCAGCCAAGAGGCCGGGCCCCAGCATTTT. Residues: CAGSQEAGPQHF.

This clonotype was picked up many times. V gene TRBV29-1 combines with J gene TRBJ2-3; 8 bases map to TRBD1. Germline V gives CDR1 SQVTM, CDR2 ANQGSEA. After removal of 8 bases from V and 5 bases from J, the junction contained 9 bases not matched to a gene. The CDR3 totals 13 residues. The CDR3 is CSFWTGSRDTQYF. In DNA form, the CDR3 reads TGCAGCTTCTGGACAGGGTCCCGAGATACGCAGTATTTT.

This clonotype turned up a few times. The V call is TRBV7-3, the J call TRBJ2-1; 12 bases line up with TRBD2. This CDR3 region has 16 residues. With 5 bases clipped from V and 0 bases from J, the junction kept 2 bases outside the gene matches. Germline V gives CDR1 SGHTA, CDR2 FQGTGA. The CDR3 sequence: CASSASGGASYNEQFF. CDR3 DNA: TGTGCCAGCAGCGCTAGCGGGGGGGCCTCCTACAATGAGCAGTTCTTC.

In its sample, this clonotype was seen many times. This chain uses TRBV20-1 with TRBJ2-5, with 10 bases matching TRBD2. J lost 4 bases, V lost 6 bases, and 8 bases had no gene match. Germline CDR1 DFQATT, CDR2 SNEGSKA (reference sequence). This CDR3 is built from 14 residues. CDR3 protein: CSAPASGSAETQYF. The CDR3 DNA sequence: TGCAGTGCCCCCGCTAGCGGGAGTGCAGAGACCCAGTACTTC.

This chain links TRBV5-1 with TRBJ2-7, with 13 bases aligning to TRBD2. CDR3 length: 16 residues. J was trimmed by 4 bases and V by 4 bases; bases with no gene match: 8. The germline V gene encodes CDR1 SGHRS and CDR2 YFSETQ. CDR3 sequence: CASSPRTSGSTYEQYF. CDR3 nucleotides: TGCGCCAGCAGCCCCCGGACTAGCGGGAGTACGTACGAGCAGTACTTC.

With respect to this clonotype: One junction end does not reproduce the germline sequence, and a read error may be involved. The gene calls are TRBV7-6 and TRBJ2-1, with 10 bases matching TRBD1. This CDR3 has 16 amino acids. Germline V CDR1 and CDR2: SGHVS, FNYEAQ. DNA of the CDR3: TGTGCCAGCAGCTTAGATCGGGACAGGGGCGACAATGGGCAGTTCTTC. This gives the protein CASSLDRDRGDNGQFF. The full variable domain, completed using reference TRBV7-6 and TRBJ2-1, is GAGVSQSPRYKVTKRGQDVALRCDPISGHVSLYWYRQALGQGPEFLTYFNYEAQQDKSGLPNDRFSAERPEGSISTLTIQRTEQRDSAMYRCASSLDRDRGDNGQFFGPGTRLTVL.

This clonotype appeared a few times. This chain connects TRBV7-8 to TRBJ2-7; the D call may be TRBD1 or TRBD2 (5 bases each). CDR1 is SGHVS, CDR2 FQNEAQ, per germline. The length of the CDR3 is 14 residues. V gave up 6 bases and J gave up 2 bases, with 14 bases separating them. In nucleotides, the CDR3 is TGTGCCAGCAGGTCCGGGACGGTAACCTACGAGCAGTACTTC. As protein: CASRSGTVTYEQYF.

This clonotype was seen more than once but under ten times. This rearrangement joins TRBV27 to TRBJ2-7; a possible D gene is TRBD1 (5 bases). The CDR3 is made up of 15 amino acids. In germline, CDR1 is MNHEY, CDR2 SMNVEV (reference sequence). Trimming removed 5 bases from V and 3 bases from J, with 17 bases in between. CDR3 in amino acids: CASSPDAGIGYEQYF. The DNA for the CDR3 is TGTGCCAGCAGTCCGGACGCAGGGATCGGCTACGAGCAGTACTTC.

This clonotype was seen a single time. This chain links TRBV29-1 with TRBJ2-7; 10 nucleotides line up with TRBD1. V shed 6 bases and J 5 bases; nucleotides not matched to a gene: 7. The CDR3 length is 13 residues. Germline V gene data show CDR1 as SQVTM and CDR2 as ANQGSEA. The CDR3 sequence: CSVGQGGPDEQYF. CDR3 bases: TGCAGCGTCGGACAGGGGGGGCCCGACGAGCAGTACTTC.

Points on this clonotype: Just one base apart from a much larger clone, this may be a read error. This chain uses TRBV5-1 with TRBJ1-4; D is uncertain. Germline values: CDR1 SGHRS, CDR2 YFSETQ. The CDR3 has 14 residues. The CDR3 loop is CAGSDGSTNEKLFF. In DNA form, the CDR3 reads TGCGCCGGCAGCGACGGCTCAACTAATGAAAAACTGTTTTTT.

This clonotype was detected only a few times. The DNA for the CDR3 is TGTGCCAGCAGCTTAGGAGACATTCGCACAGATACGCAGTATTTT. It is translated as CASSLGDIRTDTQYF. The chain uses TRBV7-2 and TRBJ2-3; D is unclear. Germline CDR1 is SGHTA and CDR2 is FQGNSA. Trimming removed 1 base at V and 1 base at J, with 9 bases between. This CDR3 contains 15 residues.

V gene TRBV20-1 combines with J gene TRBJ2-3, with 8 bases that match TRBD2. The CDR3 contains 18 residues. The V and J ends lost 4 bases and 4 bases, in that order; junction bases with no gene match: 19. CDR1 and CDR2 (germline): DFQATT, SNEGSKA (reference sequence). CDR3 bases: TGCAGTGCTATAGTGGGGGTGACTAGCGTAACTCACTCAGATACGCAGTATTTT. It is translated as CSAIVGVTSVTHSDTQYF.

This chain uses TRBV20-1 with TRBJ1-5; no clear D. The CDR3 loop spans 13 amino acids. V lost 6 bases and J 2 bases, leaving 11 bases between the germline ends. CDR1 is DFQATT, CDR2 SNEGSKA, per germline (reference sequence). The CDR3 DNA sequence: TGCAGTGCCGGCGGGAAGGGCAATCAGCCCCAGCATTTT. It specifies CSAGGKGNQPQHF.

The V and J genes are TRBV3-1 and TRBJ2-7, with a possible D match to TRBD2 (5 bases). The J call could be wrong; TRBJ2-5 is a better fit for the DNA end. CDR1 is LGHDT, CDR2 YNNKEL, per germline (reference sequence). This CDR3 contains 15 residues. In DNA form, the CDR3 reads TGTGCCAGCAGCCAAAGTTCTAGCTTAGAAGAGACCCAGTACTTC. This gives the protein CASSQSSSLEETQYF.

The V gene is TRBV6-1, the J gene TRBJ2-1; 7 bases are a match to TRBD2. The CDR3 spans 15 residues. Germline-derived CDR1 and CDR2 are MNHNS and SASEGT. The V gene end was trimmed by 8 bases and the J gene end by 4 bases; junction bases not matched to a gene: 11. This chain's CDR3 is CASAGRESRYNEQFF. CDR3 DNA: TGTGCCAGCGCAGGGCGGGAGTCTCGGTACAATGAGCAGTTCTTC.

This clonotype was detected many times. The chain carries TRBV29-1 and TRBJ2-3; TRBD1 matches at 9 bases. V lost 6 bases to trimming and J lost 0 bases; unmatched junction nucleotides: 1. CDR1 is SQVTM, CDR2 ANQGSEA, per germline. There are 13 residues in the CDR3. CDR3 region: CSVDRGSTDTQYF. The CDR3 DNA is TGCAGCGTGGACAGGGGAAGCACAGATACGCAGTATTTT.

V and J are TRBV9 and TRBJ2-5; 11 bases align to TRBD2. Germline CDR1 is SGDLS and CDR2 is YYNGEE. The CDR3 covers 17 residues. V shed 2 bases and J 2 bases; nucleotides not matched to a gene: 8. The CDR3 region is CASSVGLAGAVQETQYF. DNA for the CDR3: TGTGCCAGCAGCGTCGGACTAGCGGGTGCAGTGCAAGAGACCCAGTACTTC.

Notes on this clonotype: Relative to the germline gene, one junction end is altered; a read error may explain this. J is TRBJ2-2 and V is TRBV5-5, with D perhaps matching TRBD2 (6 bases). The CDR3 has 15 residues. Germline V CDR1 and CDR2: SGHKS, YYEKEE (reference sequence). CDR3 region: CAGSHFGGSTGELFF. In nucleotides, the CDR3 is TGTGCCGGCAGCCATTTCGGAGGGTCCACCGGGGAGCTGTTTTTT.

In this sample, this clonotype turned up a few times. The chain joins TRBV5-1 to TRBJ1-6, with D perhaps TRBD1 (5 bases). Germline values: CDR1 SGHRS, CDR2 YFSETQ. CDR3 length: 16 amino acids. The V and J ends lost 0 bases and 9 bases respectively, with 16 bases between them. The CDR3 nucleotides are TGCGCCAGCAGCTTGGCGGGACTCCCTCCGGGTTCACCCCTCCACTTT. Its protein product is CASSLAGLPPGSPLHF. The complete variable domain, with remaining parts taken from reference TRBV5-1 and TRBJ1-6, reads KAGVTQTPRYLIKTRGQQVTLSCSPISGHRSVSWYQQTPGQGLQFLFEYFSETQRNKGNFPGRFSGRQFSNSRSEMNVSTLELGDSALYLCASSLAGLPPGSPLHFGNGTRLTVT.

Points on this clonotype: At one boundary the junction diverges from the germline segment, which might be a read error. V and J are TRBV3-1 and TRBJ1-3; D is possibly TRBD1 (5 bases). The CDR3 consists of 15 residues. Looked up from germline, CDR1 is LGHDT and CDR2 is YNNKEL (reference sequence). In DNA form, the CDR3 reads TGTGCCAGCAGCCGAGGAGCAGGACAAGGAAACACTATATATTTT. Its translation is CASSRGAGQGNTIYF.